Following are 26 T cell receptor beta chains from one sample sequenced in a study of tumour-infiltrating T cells in Burkitt lymphoma (dated by TCRdb to 2019 to 2021). The library was generated by the immunoSEQ multiplex PCR assay. TCRdb holds this immuneACCESS table with in-frame rearrangements only. Some clones are missing; in checked studies, unresolved V genes explain under half, and the rest has no known cause. Present in this sample are more than 45,000 clones, approximately 31% of which were seen just once. The ten top clones hold 2.9% of the sample. The sequenced sample consisted of tumor tissue. The source of these receptors is a human donor with Burkitt lymphoma.

This chain links TRBV4-2 with TRBJ1-1, with a tentative D call TRBD1 (6 bases). With 2 bases removed from V and 7 bases from J, the gap between germline ends came to 14 bases. The CDR3 totals 14 residues. Germline lookup yields CDR1 LGHNA and CDR2 YNFKEQ. The CDR3 sequence: CASSQTGGRDEAFF. The CDR3 nucleotides are TGTGCCAGCAGCCAAACCGGGGGCAGAGATGAAGCTTTCTTT.

V and J are TRBV2 and TRBJ1-2; 10 bases fit TRBD1. Germline loops: CDR1 SNHLY, CDR2 FYNNEI. V shed 9 bases, J shed 11 bases, and the junction held 6 bases outside the gene matches. The length of the CDR3 is 11 residues. The CDR3 reads CASGTGARYTF. DNA of the CDR3: TGTGCCAGTGGGACAGGGGCTCGTTACACCTTC.

The chain combines TRBV6-5 with TRBJ2-7; 8 bases match TRBD2. Germline V gene sequence: CDR1 MNHEY, CDR2 SVGAGI. The CDR3 is 16 residues long. V gave up 0 bases and J gave up 2 bases; unmatched junction bases: 6. CDR3 protein: CASSYSSGGTTYEQYF. CDR3 coding DNA: TGTGCCAGCAGTTACTCGAGCGGGGGTACGACCTACGAGCAGTACTTC.

V usage is TRBV19 and J usage is TRBJ2-2, with D possibly called TRBD1 or TRBD2 (6 bases each). Germline-derived CDR1 and CDR2 are LNHDA and SQIVND (reference sequence). The CDR3 has 14 amino acids. Deletions cut 11 bases from V and 4 bases from J, with 17 bases between. The CDR3 DNA reads TGTGCCTCTACGAGGGGGGCGGCCACCGGGGAGCTGTTTTTT. Translating gives CASTRGAATGELFF.

This clone turned up a few times. The CDR3 sequence: CASNTGQGNNSPLHF. The CDR3 DNA is TGTGCCAGTAATACTGGACAGGGAAATAATTCACCCCTCCACTTT. V usage is TRBV19 and J usage is TRBJ1-6; 8 bases are shared with TRBD1. Germline CDR1 and CDR2: LNHDA and SQIVND (reference sequence). The CDR3 spans 15 residues. J gave up 5 bases and V 7 bases, and 7 bases lay outside the gene matches. Full variable domain (missing parts from reference TRBV19 and TRBJ1-6): DGGITQSPKYLFRKEGQNVTLSCEQNLNHDAMYWYRQDPGQGLRLIYYSQIVNDFQKGDIAEGYSVSREKKESFPLTVTSAQKNPTAFYLCASNTGQGNNSPLHFGNGTRLTVT.

This clone was counted between two and nine times. The CDR3 nucleotides are TGCAGTGCAGAGTCAGATACGCAGTATTTT. Its protein product is CSAESDTQYF. The chain recombines TRBV20-1 with TRBJ2-3; D unclear. The CDR3 extends over 10 amino acids. Trimming pared 6 bases from V and 4 bases from J, leaving 5 bases between. Per germline, CDR1 DFQATT and CDR2 SNEGSKA (reference sequence).

This chain uses TRBV4-1 with TRBJ1-3; no clear D gene. Trimming pared 0 bases from V and 5 bases from J, leaving 5 bases between. Germline assignment: CDR1 MGHRA and CDR2 YSYEKL. The CDR3 sequence is 13 residues long. CDR3 in amino acids: CASSQDGRNTIYF. CDR3 sequence (DNA): TGCGCCAGCAGCCAAGACGGAAGAAACACCATATATTTT.

CDR3 loop: CASSMGRMNSPLHF. The CDR3, as DNA: TGTGCCAGCAGCATGGGACGGATGAATTCACCCCTCCACTTT. This chain joins TRBV7-8 and TRBJ1-6, with D maybe TRBD1 (5 bases). The germline V and J ends were trimmed by 5 bases and 7 bases, with 12 bases remaining between them. This CDR3 is built from 14 residues. Germline CDR1 SGHVS, CDR2 FQNEAQ. Using reference TRBV7-8 and TRBJ1-6 for the parts outside the CDR3, the full variable domain is GAGVSQSPRYKVAKRGQDVALRCDPISGHVSLFWYQQALGQGPEFLTYFQNEAQLDKSGLPSDRFFAERPEGSVSTLKIQRTQQEDSAVYLCASSMGRMNSPLHFGNGTRLTVT.

The chain combines TRBV28 with TRBJ1-2; D is unresolved. The CDR3 has 13 residues. The V end was cut by 3 bases, the J end by 7 bases, with 12 bases between. Germline V gene lookup returns CDR1 MDHEN and CDR2 SYDVKM. The CDR3 loop is CASSLEGSRGYTF. DNA of the CDR3: TGTGCCAGCAGTTTGGAGGGAAGTCGTGGCTACACCTTC.

This clone was seen a few times. DNA for the CDR3: TGCGCCAGCAGTGGGGAGGACACTGAAGCTTTCTTT. It specifies CASSGEDTEAFF. The chain recombines TRBV10-1 with TRBJ1-1; D remains unclear. This CDR3 contains 12 residues. From germline, CDR1 is WNHNN and CDR2 SYGVQD (reference sequence). Trimming took 4 bases from V and 3 from J, leaving 6 bases between them.

This chain joins TRBV5-1 and TRBJ2-5; D may be TRBD1 or TRBD2 (6 bases each). The V gene's germline CDR1 is SGHRS and CDR2 YFSETQ. The V end lost 4 bases, the J end lost 0 bases, and 10 bases lay between the germline ends. This CDR3 is built from 14 residues. CDR3 in amino acids: CASSLGGNQETQYF. The CDR3 DNA follows: TGCGCCAGCAGCCTGGGGGGCAACCAAGAGACCCAGTACTTC. The full variable domain, its missing parts supplied by reference TRBV5-1 and TRBJ2-5, is KAGVTQTPRYLIKTRGQQVTLSCSPISGHRSVSWYQQTPGQGLQFLFEYFSETQRNKGNFPGRFSGRQFSNSRSEMNVSTLELGDSALYLCASSLGGNQETQYFGPGTRLLVL.

This clone turned up a few times. The chain uses TRBV11-3 and TRBJ2-7; D call uncertain. V lost 5 bases and J 1 base, leaving 9 bases between the germline ends. Germline V gene lookup returns CDR1 SGHNT and CDR2 YENEEA. The CDR3 contains 13 residues. In DNA, the CDR3 is TGTGCCAGCAGCGTTAGAGATTCCTACGAGCAGTACTTC. Its protein product is CASSVRDSYEQYF.

The chain has TRBV19 and TRBJ1-2; D is unresolved. CDR3 length: 12 residues. The germline V gene has CDR1 LNHDA and CDR2 SQIVND (reference sequence). Between the trimmed V and J ends, which lost 4 bases and 3 bases, there was a span of 6 bases. CDR3 in DNA: TGTGCCAGTAGTAGGGGAGACTATGGCTACACCTTC. Amino acid sequence: CASSRGDYGYTF. Complete variable domain (other parts from reference TRBV19 and TRBJ1-2): DGGITQSPKYLFRKEGQNVTLSCEQNLNHDAMYWYRQDPGQGLRLIYYSQIVNDFQKGDIAEGYSVSREKKESFPLTVTSAQKNPTAFYLCASSRGDYGYTFGSGTRLTVV.

The rearrangement joins TRBV27 to TRBJ1-2, with D unresolved. The V gene lost 4 bases and the J gene lost 0 bases, with 6 bases spanning the gap. This CDR3 spans 13 amino acids. Germline V gives CDR1 MNHEY, CDR2 SMNVEV (reference sequence). CDR3 DNA: TGTGCCAGCAGTTCGCGGGCTAACTATGGCTACACCTTC. It specifies CASSSRANYGYTF.

This sequence joins TRBV7-8 and TRBJ1-2, with TRBD1 as a possible D gene (6 bases). V was trimmed by 5 bases and J by 4 bases, leaving 14 bases between them. The CDR3 has 14 amino acids. The germline V gene has CDR1 SGHVS and CDR2 FQNEAQ. This CDR3 reads CASSPQGGSYGYTF. Here the CDR3 DNA reads TGTGCCAGCAGCCCTCAAGGGGGGAGCTATGGCTACACCTTC.

This clone was counted only a few times. The chain recombines TRBV7-2 with TRBJ1-3; D perhaps matches TRBD1 (6 bases). CDR3 length: 15 residues. V was cut by 3 bases and J by 2 bases, with 11 bases left in between. CDR1 and CDR2 from the germline V gene are SGHTA and FQGNSA. In DNA, the CDR3 is TGTGCCAGCAGCTTCGGGACAATCCCTGGAAACACCATATATTTT. As protein: CASSFGTIPGNTIYF.

The chain is built from TRBV7-8 and TRBJ1-2; a possible D gene is TRBD1 (5 bases). The V and J ends lost 10 bases and 2 bases respectively, with 20 bases between them. The CDR3 covers 15 residues. Germline V CDR1 and CDR2: SGHVS, FQNEAQ. Here the CDR3 DNA reads TGTGCCACCTCGCGTTGGGGGTCCCCAAACTATGGCTACACCTTC. Its translation: CATSRWGSPNYGYTF.

In this sample, this clone turned up once. J is TRBJ2-7 and V is TRBV6-1; the match to TRBD2 covers 8 bases. CDR1 is MNHNS and CDR2 is SASEGT in the germline V gene. Trimming removed 1 base from V and 4 bases from J; junction bases left unmatched: 12. The CDR3 sequence is 17 residues long. CDR3 DNA sequence: TGTGCCAGCAGTGAAGGGTCTCACGGACTAGCAATTTACGAGCAGTACTTC. Protein: CASSEGSHGLAIYEQYF.

J is TRBJ1-5 and V is TRBV6-6; unclear D gene. The CDR3 loop spans 12 amino acids. Germline V CDR1 and CDR2: MNHNY, SVGAGI (reference sequence). Trimming pared 2 bases from V and 5 bases from J, leaving 4 bases between. The CDR3 DNA reads TGTGCCAGCAGTTACAGGGATCAGCCCCAGCATTTT. Its translation is CASSYRDQPQHF.

This clone was counted only a few times. The rearrangement uses TRBV30 and TRBJ1-2, with D hard to call. V shed 4 bases and J shed 4 bases, with 19 bases lying between them. From germline, CDR1 is GTSNPN and CDR2 SVGIG (reference sequence). CDR3 length equals 15 residues. The CDR3 protein is CAWINLGSALYGYTF. CDR3 coding DNA: TGTGCCTGGATCAACCTCGGGAGTGCCCTCTATGGCTACACCTTC. The full variable domain, rest sourced from reference TRBV30 and TRBJ1-2, is SQTIHQWPATLVQPVGSPLSLECTVEGTSNPNLYWYRQAAGRGLQLLFYSVGIGQISSEVPQNLSASRPQDRQFILSSKKLLLSDSGFYLCAWINLGSALYGYTFGSGTRLTVV.

The V and J genes are TRBV28 and TRBJ1-6; possibly TRBD1 for D (5 bases). CDR3 size: 14 residues. V gave up 2 bases and J gave up 13 bases, with 15 bases separating them. CDR1 MDHEN and CDR2 SYDVKM come from the germline V gene. CDR3 nucleotide sequence: TGTGCCAGCAGTTTAAGCGGGGGTGCCCTGCCCCTCCACTTT. Translating gives CASSLSGGALPLHF.

V is TRBV9 and J is TRBJ1-5; D not resolved. The CDR3 runs 15 residues. V lost 0 bases to trimming and J lost 2 bases, with 9 bases between them. Germline lookup yields CDR1 SGDLS and CDR2 YYNGEE. CDR3 sequence: CASSVDGLGNQPQHF. The DNA of the CDR3 is TGTGCCAGCAGCGTAGACGGGTTGGGCAATCAGCCCCAGCATTTT. The whole variable domain, remainder taken from reference TRBV9 and TRBJ1-5, is DSGVTQTPKHLITATGQRVTLRCSPRSGDLSVYWYQQSLDQGLQFLIQYYNGEERAKGNILERFSAQQFPDLHSELNLSSLELGDSALYFCASSVDGLGNQPQHFGDGTRLSIL.

V usage is TRBV7-9 and J usage is TRBJ2-1, with D maybe TRBD1 (6 bases). V was pared by 5 bases and J by 2 bases, with 13 bases between. CDR1 and CDR2 from the germline V gene are SEHNR and FQNEAQ (reference sequence). The CDR3 extends over 15 amino acids. As DNA, the CDR3 is TGTGCCAGCAGCCCCTCGGGACAAGCCTACAATGAGCAGTTCTTC. Its translation: CASSPSGQAYNEQFF.

The chain recombines TRBV12-5 with TRBJ1-6, with D possibly matching TRBD1 (6 bases). V shed 7 bases and J shed 9 bases, with 10 bases lying between them. This CDR3 region has 12 residues. The germline V gene encodes CDR1 LGHNT and CDR2 FRNRAP. The CDR3 reads CASVRDTSPLHF. In DNA, the CDR3 is TGTGCTAGTGTTAGGGACACTTCACCCCTCCACTTT.

In this sample, this clone turned up a few times. The chain combines TRBV7-6 with TRBJ2-7; D might be TRBD1 (5 bases). The CDR3 loop spans 15 amino acids. V was shortened by 4 bases and J by 1 base, with 14 bases between the two germline ends. Germline lookup yields CDR1 SGHVS and CDR2 FNYEAQ. CDR3 nucleotide sequence: TGTGCCAGCAGCTCGTTCGACAGTCCGTCCTACGAGCAGTACTTC. It specifies CASSSFDSPSYEQYF. The full variable domain, in which reference TRBV7-6 and TRBJ2-7 provide the parts outside the CDR3, is GAGVSQSPRYKVTKRGQDVALRCDPISGHVSLYWYRQALGQGPEFLTYFNYEAQQDKSGLPNDRFSAERPEGSISTLTIQRTEQRDSAMYRCASSSFDSPSYEQYFGPGTRLTVT.

This clone turned up a few times. The rearrangement links TRBV4-2 to TRBJ1-4; 8 nucleotides match TRBD1. Trimming at V came to 0 bases and at J to 5 bases, leaving 5 bases not matched to a gene. The germline gives CDR1 LGHNA, CDR2 YNFKEQ. The CDR3 has 16 residues. The CDR3: CASSQDPGTGNEKLFF. For the CDR3, the DNA is TGTGCCAGCAGCCAAGACCCCGGGACAGGAAATGAAAAACTGTTTTTT.